Each of the 14 T cell receptor beta chains below was sequenced from the same sample in a study of blood T cell repertoires in COVID-19. This table comes from immunoSEQ multiplex PCR, and its TCRdb copy is limited to in-frame clones, with some not included. This table has 300,000 to 450,000 clones, around 91% appearing once. The sample comprised PBMCs or T cells enriched from blood (not recorded which). The receptors derive from a man younger than 30 who had recovered from COVID-19.

This clone was detected only once. The chain joins TRBV19 to TRBJ2-1; no reliable D call. CDR3 size: 14 residues. Germline V CDR1 and CDR2: LNHDA, SQIVND (reference sequence). The V and J ends lost 7 bases and 0 bases respectively, with 10 bases between them. CDR3 nucleotide sequence: TGTGCCAGTAAATCCCCGAGCTCCTACAATGAGCAGTTCTTC. It translates to CASKSPSSYNEQFF.

This chain joins TRBV7-8 and TRBJ1-5, with TRBD1 as a possible D gene (5 bases). The CDR3 has 16 amino acids. V was trimmed by 4 bases and J by 6 bases, leaving 19 bases between them. Germline V lookup: CDR1 SGHVS, CDR2 FQNEAQ. The DNA for the CDR3 is TGTGCCAGCAGCTCCCTAGGGAGGGCTAGGGGTCAGCCCCAGCATTTT. Translated, it gives CASSSLGRARGQPQHF. The entire variable domain, with the rest obtained from reference TRBV7-8 and TRBJ1-5, is as follows: GAGVSQSPRYKVAKRGQDVALRCDPISGHVSLFWYQQALGQGPEFLTYFQNEAQLDKSGLPSDRFFAERPEGSVSTLKIQRTQQEDSAVYLCASSSLGRARGQPQHFGDGTRLSIL.

The rearrangement uses TRBV7-9 and TRBJ1-2, with D perhaps TRBD1 (6 bases). V was trimmed by 4 bases and J by 4 bases, leaving 13 bases between them. The germline CDR1 and CDR2 sequences are SEHNR and FQNEAQ (reference sequence). The CDR3 is made up of 14 amino acids. The CDR3 DNA reads as TGTGCCAGCAGCTCGGGGGGGCAGCTCTATGGCTACACCTTC. Protein: CASSSGGQLYGYTF.

The chain links TRBV5-1 to TRBJ2-5; D is unclear. Germline V gives CDR1 SGHRS, CDR2 YFSETQ. This CDR3 spans 15 amino acids. Trimming shortened V by 2 bases and J by 5 bases, and 16 bases separated the two germline ends. CDR3 coding DNA: TGCGCCAGCAGCTTTAACTCGGCTGTCGGGGAGACCCAGTACTTC. Its protein product is CASSFNSAVGETQYF.

The rearrangement uses TRBV27 and TRBJ2-3; 7 nucleotides align to TRBD1. Germline V gene data show CDR1 as MNHEY and CDR2 as SMNVEV (reference sequence). Trimming at V came to 6 bases and at J to 2 bases, leaving 11 bases not matched to a gene. The CDR3 loop spans 16 amino acids. The CDR3 region has the DNA TGTGCCAGCAGGCCCTTAGGGGGCAACCCCACAGATACGCAGTATTTT. Its protein is CASRPLGGNPTDTQYF.

The V and J genes are TRBV13 and TRBJ1-2, with a possible D match to TRBD1 (5 bases). Germline V gives CDR1 PRHDT, CDR2 FYEKMQ (reference sequence). The CDR3 covers 13 residues. The V end lost 3 bases, the J end lost 2 bases, and 7 bases lay between the germline ends. CDR3 bases: TGTGCCAGCAGCTTTTCAGGGAACTATGGCTACACCTTC. Encoded protein: CASSFSGNYGYTF. The variable domain in full, completed from reference TRBV13 and TRBJ1-2, reads AAGVIQSPRHLIKEKRETATLKCYPIPRHDTVYWYQQGPGQDPQFLISFYEKMQSDKGSIPDRFSAQQFSDYHSELNMSSLELGDSALYFCASSFSGNYGYTFGSGTRLTVV.

The rearrangement links TRBV19 to TRBJ2-3; perhaps TRBD1 as D (7 bases). V shed 4 bases and J shed 1 base, with 12 bases lying between them. The CDR3 contains 15 residues. Germline V gene sequence: CDR1 LNHDA, CDR2 SQIVND (reference sequence). As DNA, the CDR3 is TGTGCCAGTAGTAAAGACAGGGAGGGCACAGATACGCAGTATTTT. It translates to CASSKDREGTDTQYF.

The rearrangement uses TRBV6-1 and TRBJ2-7, with D possibly TRBD2 on 5 matching bases. Germline V gene sequence: CDR1 MNHNS, CDR2 SASEGT. The V and J ends lost 2 bases and 6 bases respectively, with 20 bases between them. This CDR3 has 16 amino acids. CDR3 coding DNA: TGTGCCAGCAGTGAATTAATAGGACGGGGTTGGAGCGAGCAGTACTTC. Its protein product is CASSELIGRGWSEQYF.

In this sample, this clone turned up once. The chain couples TRBV7-9 to TRBJ1-1, with 7 bases aligning to TRBD1. The CDR3 sequence is 16 residues long. V was clipped by 5 bases and J by 3 bases; unmatched bases: 12. The germline V gene encodes CDR1 SEHNR and CDR2 FQNEAQ (reference sequence). CDR3 nucleotides: TGTGCCAGCAGCCTAGGCTTGGTAGGGGGCGACACTGAAGCTTTCTTT. Its protein product is CASSLGLVGGDTEAFF.

In DNA, the CDR3 is TGCGCCAGCAGCTTGGAGGGGCAGAACTATGGCTACACCTTC. This codes for CASSLEGQNYGYTF. This chain links TRBV5-1 with TRBJ1-2, with D possibly matching TRBD1 (5 bases). V lost 0 bases and J 2 bases, leaving 8 bases between the germline ends. Germline V gene data show CDR1 as SGHRS and CDR2 as YFSETQ. The CDR3 is 14 amino acids.

The gene calls are TRBV7-2 and TRBJ1-2; D is unresolved. The CDR3 consists of 15 residues. Trimming took 4 bases from V and 5 from J, leaving 17 bases between them. Germline V lookup: CDR1 SGHTA, CDR2 FQGNSA. The CDR3: CASSSHRAEKYGYTF. The CDR3 DNA reads as TGTGCCAGCAGCTCCCACAGAGCAGAGAAATATGGCTACACCTTC.

The chain uses TRBV11-1 and TRBJ2-1, with 9 bases lining up with TRBD2. The germline V gene encodes CDR1 SGHAT and CDR2 FQDESV (reference sequence). Trimming at V came to 5 bases and at J to 5 bases, leaving 7 bases not matched to a gene. This CDR3 is built from 15 residues. The CDR3 sequence is CASSRSSGAHNEQFF. The CDR3 bases are TGTGCCAGCAGCCGATCTAGCGGGGCTCACAATGAGCAGTTCTTC.

The chain is built from TRBV7-3 and TRBJ1-4; 7 bases line up with TRBD1. There are 16 residues in the CDR3. Germline V gene lookup returns CDR1 SGHTA and CDR2 FQGTGA. With V trimmed by 5 bases and J by 9 bases, 15 bases remained unmatched. CDR3 nucleotides: TGTGCCAGCAGCCCCAACCTACAGGGGAAAGGGCAAAAACTGTTTTTT. Encoded protein: CASSPNLQGKGQKLFF.

The V call is TRBV7-9, the J call TRBJ2-5, with no clear D. This CDR3 has 11 residues. The germline gives CDR1 SEHNR, CDR2 FQNEAQ (reference sequence). V shed 5 bases and J shed 2 bases, with 3 bases lying between them. DNA of the CDR3: TGTGCCAGCAGCCAGCAAGAGACCCAGTACTTC. This codes for CASSQQETQYF.